This entry lists 17 T cell receptor beta chains sequenced from one sample in a study of beta chain features in type 1 diabetes. As every portion of the isolated RNA was reverse transcribed, the sequencing read expressed TCRB transcripts. Clones were sequenced by immunoSEQ multiplex PCR, and TCRdb holds only the in-frame ones, with some missing. Found here are roughly 140,000 clones, 11% of them singletons; the top ten hold 2% to 2.5%. Sequences were obtained from central memory CD4+ T cells from blood. Receptor source: a young man in good health.

CDR3 coding DNA: TGCGCCAGCAGGTCCACCGGGACAGGGAAAGGTGGCTACACCTTC. It specifies CASRSTGTGKGGYTF. The rearrangement links TRBV5-1 to TRBJ1-2; 9 bases match TRBD1. From germline, CDR1 is SGHRS and CDR2 YFSETQ. The V and J ends lost 5 bases and 7 bases, in that order; junction bases with no gene match: 12. The CDR3 runs 15 residues.

Only a few counts were recorded for this clone. The chain has TRBV5-1 and TRBJ1-1; D possibly corresponds to TRBD1 (6 bases). The germline V gene has CDR1 SGHRS and CDR2 YFSETQ. The CDR3 contains 15 residues. The V end was cut by 4 bases, the J end by 0 bases, with 13 bases between. CDR3 amino acids: CASSPATGLNTEAFF. In DNA form, the CDR3 reads TGCGCCAGCAGCCCGGCGACAGGCCTGAACACTGAAGCTTTCTTT.

The chain joins TRBV1 to TRBJ1-2; the table names TRBD1, a call not compared with the DNA. TRBV1 is a listed pseudogene. This CDR3 is 17 amino acids long. The CDR3: CTSSQDRPGTANYGYTF. CDR3 sequence (DNA): TGCACCAGCAGCCAGGACCGTCCCGGGACAGCTAACTATGGCTACACCTTC.

J is TRBJ2-2 and V is TRBV7-9; TRBD1 agrees at 9 bases. The CDR3 is 15 residues long. The germline V gene has CDR1 SEHNR and CDR2 FQNEAQ (reference sequence). V lost 1 base, J lost 4 bases, and 1 base stayed unmatched. DNA of the CDR3: TGTGCCAGCAGCTTAGGACAGGGGGGCACCGGGGAGCTGTTTTTT. It codes for CASSLGQGGTGELFF.

The gene calls are TRBV9 and TRBJ2-3; D unresolved. The CDR3 loop spans 14 amino acids. Germline CDR1 SGDLS, CDR2 YYNGEE. V was cut by 0 bases and J by 2 bases, with 7 bases left in between. The CDR3 bases are TGTGCCAGCAGCGTAGAACCCGACACAGATACGCAGTATTTT. It specifies CASSVEPDTDTQYF.

The chain recombines TRBV29-1 with TRBJ2-1; D is perhaps TRBD2 (6 bases). Germline V gene data show CDR1 as SQVTM and CDR2 as ANQGSEA. The ends were cut back, 7 bases at V and 0 bases at J, with 10 bases in the middle. The CDR3 sequence is 13 residues long. In DNA, the CDR3 is TGCAGCGGGGGGGAGAGCTCCTACAATGAGCAGTTCTTC. Amino acids: CSGGESSYNEQFF.

The chain recombines TRBV29-1 with TRBJ2-4; D is perhaps TRBD1 (6 bases). V dropped 7 bases and J dropped 6 bases, with 19 bases sitting between them. The CDR3 runs to 14 residues. The germline V gene encodes CDR1 SQVTM and CDR2 ANQGSEA. CDR3 region: CSATRRGFGNIQYF. DNA of the CDR3: TGCAGCGCCACACGCAGGGGATTCGGAAACATTCAGTACTTC. Using reference TRBV29-1 and TRBJ2-4 for the parts outside the CDR3, the full variable domain is SAVISQKPSRDICQRGTSLTIQCQVDSQVTMMFWYRQQPGQSLTLIATANQGSEATYESGFVIDKFPISRPNLTFSTLTVSNMSPEDSSIYLCSATRRGFGNIQYFGAGTRLSVL.

This clone was observed a handful of times. The V gene is TRBV18, the J gene TRBJ2-7; D is perhaps TRBD1 (6 bases). Per germline, CDR1 KGHSH and CDR2 LQKENI. There are 17 residues in the CDR3. Trimming took off 4 bases at V and 0 bases at J, with 19 bases between the two ends. The CDR3 protein is CASSRTPGTRSSYEQYF. DNA for the CDR3: TGTGCCAGCTCACGAACCCCCGGGACACGGAGCTCCTACGAGCAGTACTTC.

The chain combines TRBV29-1 with TRBJ1-2; D gene ambiguous. The CDR3 spans 13 residues. Looked up from germline, CDR1 is SQVTM and CDR2 is ANQGSEA. Trimming left V 4 bases short and J 5 bases short, with 14 bases between. The CDR3 DNA reads as TGCAGCGTTGCAGCGACCCAGGTGTATGGCTACACCTTC. Translation gives CSVAATQVYGYTF. The full variable domain, rest sourced from reference TRBV29-1 and TRBJ1-2, is SAVISQKPSRDICQRGTSLTIQCQVDSQVTMMFWYRQQPGQSLTLIATANQGSEATYESGFVIDKFPISRPNLTFSTLTVSNMSPEDSSIYLCSVAATQVYGYTFGSGTRLTVV.

This clone was seen only a few times. J is TRBJ2-5 and V is TRBV5-1, with D possibly matching TRBD1 (5 bases). The CDR3 loop spans 16 amino acids. The V end was cut by 0 bases, the J end by 5 bases, with 17 bases between. The germline gives CDR1 SGHRS, CDR2 YFSETQ. Written as DNA, the CDR3 is TGCGCCAGCAGCTTGGCCGGACACAACTTTGGGGAGACCCAGTACTTC. Encoded protein: CASSLAGHNFGETQYF.

This clone occurred a few times. The chain is built from TRBV15 and TRBJ2-1; 9 bases agree with TRBD2. The V gene's germline CDR1 is LNHNV and CDR2 YYDKDF (reference sequence). With 6 bases clipped from V and 9 bases from J, the junction kept 12 bases outside the gene matches. The CDR3 consists of 15 residues. The CDR3 sequence: CATRKEGGRGSEQFF. Written as DNA, the CDR3 is TGTGCCACCAGGAAAGAGGGCGGGAGGGGGAGTGAGCAGTTCTTC. The whole variable domain, filled in from reference TRBV15 and TRBJ2-1, reads DAMVIQNPRYQVTQFGKPVTLSCSQTLNHNVMYWYQQKSSQAPKLLFHYYDKDFNNEADTPDNFQSRRPNTSFCFLDIRSPGLGDTAMYLCATRKEGGRGSEQFFGPGTRLTVL.

The CDR3 loop is CASSPSGYYNEQFF. DNA for the CDR3: TGTGCCAGCAGCCCTAGCGGTTATTACAATGAGCAGTTCTTC. V is TRBV7-2 and J is TRBJ2-1; TRBD2 matches 7 bases. Germline V lookup: CDR1 SGHTA, CDR2 FQGNSA. The CDR3 sequence is 14 residues long. J gave up 4 bases and V 5 bases, and 5 bases lay outside the gene matches.

CDR3 residues: CAWSKGSGNTIYF. The CDR3 DNA is TGTGCCTGGAGCAAGGGATCTGGAAACACCATATATTTT. V is TRBV30 and J is TRBJ1-3; no clear D gene. The CDR3 sequence is 13 residues long. V was pared by 3 bases and J by 1 base, with 7 bases between. Germline CDR1 is GTSNPN and CDR2 is SVGIG (reference sequence).

The chain joins TRBV20-1 to TRBJ2-2; D is uncertain. CDR1 is DFQATT, CDR2 SNEGSKA, per germline (reference sequence). The CDR3 length is 11 residues. Trimming stripped 5 bases from V and 8 bases from J, with 9 bases between. CDR3 region: CSAGPRGELFF. The DNA of the CDR3 is TGCAGTGCTGGCCCCCGAGGGGAGCTGTTTTTT.

The V call is TRBV7-6, the J call TRBJ2-7, with TRBD1 matching 10 bases. The V gene end was trimmed by 4 bases and the J gene end by 3 bases; junction bases not matched to a gene: 3. Germline V lookup: CDR1 SGHVS, CDR2 FNYEAQ. This CDR3 has 14 residues. The CDR3 nucleotides read TGTGCCAGCAGCTCGGGACAGGGGAACTACGAGCAGTACTTC. Translated: CASSSGQGNYEQYF. The full variable domain, rest sourced from reference TRBV7-6 and TRBJ2-7, is GAGVSQSPRYKVTKRGQDVALRCDPISGHVSLYWYRQALGQGPEFLTYFNYEAQQDKSGLPNDRFSAERPEGSISTLTIQRTEQRDSAMYRCASSSGQGNYEQYFGPGTRLTVT.

Points on this clone: The sample contains more than one DNA sequence encoding this CDR3. This chain links TRBV29-1 with TRBJ1-1; D is ambiguous. The germline gives CDR1 SQVTM, CDR2 ANQGSEA. The CDR3 has 14 residues. With 4 bases removed from V and 0 bases from J, the gap between germline ends came to 12 bases. CDR3 DNA sequence: TGCAGCGTTGGTGTCGGTGGGCTGAACACTGAAGCTTTCTTT. Translated, it gives CSVGVGGLNTEAFF.

This chain joins TRBV11-2 and TRBJ1-2, with 7 bases that match TRBD1. J was trimmed by 4 bases and V by 4 bases; bases with no gene match: 9. Germline CDR1 is SGHAT and CDR2 is FQNNGV. The CDR3 consists of 15 residues. This CDR3 reads CASSSGPGTAYGYTF. Written as DNA, the CDR3 is TGTGCCAGCAGCTCCGGGCCGGGGACAGCCTATGGCTACACCTTC.